The 21 T cell receptor beta chains reported below all come from one sample, sequenced in a study of cytomegalovirus exposure and HLA in healthy donors. This table comes from immunoSEQ multiplex PCR, and its TCRdb copy is limited to in-frame clones, with some not included. This table has 56,000 or so clones, roughly 92% appearing once. Material for sequencing was PBMCs. The origin of the receptors is a man younger than 30 in good health and CMV-seronegative.

V is TRBV7-9 and J is TRBJ1-4; no firm D call. The germline V gene encodes CDR1 SEHNR and CDR2 FQNEAQ (reference sequence). The CDR3 consists of 15 residues. Trimming took 6 bases from V and 7 from J, leaving 18 bases between them. CDR3 coding DNA: TGTGCCAGCAGACAAGCGATAGGCCGCCCTGAAAAACTGTTTTTT. Residues: CASRQAIGRPEKLFF.

The chain carries TRBV28 and TRBJ1-1, with D possibly TRBD1 on 5 matching bases. The germline V and J ends were trimmed by 9 bases and 2 bases, with 19 bases remaining between them. This CDR3 is built from 15 residues. Germline V gene lookup returns CDR1 MDHEN and CDR2 SYDVKM. This CDR3 reads CASPPRGYRNTEAFF. The DNA for the CDR3 is TGTGCCAGTCCTCCGCGGGGCTACCGAAACACTGAAGCTTTCTTT.

This chain's CDR3 is CASSAKDRAGTDTQYF. The CDR3 region has the DNA TGTGCCAGCTCAGCCAAAGACAGGGCTGGGACAGATACGCAGTATTTT. The chain carries TRBV18 and TRBJ2-3; TRBD1 matches at 7 bases. Losses at the gene ends were 5 bases for V and 3 bases for J; bases not matched to a gene: 11. The CDR3 contains 16 residues. CDR1 KGHSH and CDR2 LQKENI come from the germline V gene. Full variable domain (outside the CDR3, taken from reference TRBV18 and TRBJ2-3): NAGVMQNPRHLVRRRGQEARLRCSPMKGHSHVYWYRQLPEEGLKFMVYLQKENIIDESGMPKERFSAEFPKEGPSILRIQQVVRGDSAAYFCASSAKDRAGTDTQYFGPGTRLTVL.

The rearrangement links TRBV7-2 to TRBJ2-1; D call uncertain. CDR3 length: 14 amino acids. Germline CDR1 reads SGHTA; CDR2 reads FQGNSA. V was trimmed by 1 base and J by 4 bases, leaving 8 bases between them. This chain's CDR3 is CASSLEWAYNEQFF. Here the CDR3 DNA reads TGTGCCAGCAGCTTAGAATGGGCTTACAATGAGCAGTTCTTC. The entire variable domain, with the rest obtained from reference TRBV7-2 and TRBJ2-1, is as follows: GAGVSQSPSNKVTEKGKDVELRCDPISGHTALYWYRQSLGQGLEFLIYFQGNSAPDKSGLPSDRFSAERTGGSVSTLTIQRTQQEDSAVYLCASSLEWAYNEQFFGPGTRLTVL.

This clone was found a few times. The chain combines TRBV7-2 with TRBJ2-3; TRBD1 is a possible D gene (5 bases). The CDR3 extends over 19 amino acids. Trimming took off 5 bases at V and 2 bases at J, with 26 bases between the two ends. Germline V gene sequence: CDR1 SGHTA, CDR2 FQGNSA. DNA for the CDR3: TGTGCCAGCAGCACACCGAACGGAGTAGGGGCAATATCCACAGATACGCAGTATTTT. Translated: CASSTPNGVGAISTDTQYF.

The rearrangement joins TRBV11-2 to TRBJ2-5, with 7 positions matching TRBD1. Germline CDR1 SGHAT, CDR2 FQNNGV. The trim removed 5 bases at V and 5 bases at J, leaving 11 bases unmatched. This CDR3 comprises 15 residues. CDR3 sequence (DNA): TGTGCCAGCAGCCTTCGGGGACAGAGGGGGGAGACCCAGTACTTC. This encodes CASSLRGQRGETQYF.

The V call is TRBV5-6, the J call TRBJ2-1, with TRBD2 matching 10 bases. This CDR3 contains 15 residues. Trimming removed 4 bases from V and 7 bases from J; junction bases left unmatched: 8. Germline V CDR1 and CDR2: SGHDT, YYEEEE. The CDR3 sequence is CASSRGLAAGNEQFF. The CDR3 bases are TGTGCCAGCAGCAGAGGACTAGCGGCGGGGAATGAGCAGTTCTTC.

The chain joins TRBV5-4 to TRBJ2-7; D remains ambiguous. The CDR3 is made up of 17 amino acids. Germline CDR1 is SGHNT and CDR2 is YYREEE (reference sequence). With 2 bases removed from V and 3 bases from J, the gap between germline ends came to 21 bases. The CDR3 sequence is CASSFLRNRMKFYEQYF. The CDR3 bases are TGTGCCAGCAGCTTTCTCCGGAACAGAATGAAATTCTACGAGCAGTACTTC.

The chain is built from TRBV9 and TRBJ2-1; weak D call: TRBD2 (6 bases). V was cut by 0 bases and J by 9 bases, with 10 bases left in between. Germline V gives CDR1 SGDLS, CDR2 YYNGEE. There are 13 residues in the CDR3. CDR3 sequence: CASSVALAFEQFF. The CDR3 region has the DNA TGTGCCAGCAGCGTAGCACTAGCTTTTGAGCAGTTCTTC.

The gene calls are TRBV28 and TRBJ2-7; 7 bases are shared with TRBD2. Germline V gene sequence: CDR1 MDHEN, CDR2 SYDVKM. This CDR3 has 15 residues. V gave up 5 bases and J gave up 5 bases; unmatched junction bases: 12. The CDR3 nucleotides are TGTGCCAGCAGTAGGGGAGGGGTCGGGCGACACGAGCAGTACTTC. It yields the protein CASSRGGVGRHEQYF.

V is TRBV5-1 and J is TRBJ2-7, with D possibly TRBD2 on 6 matching bases. V lost 5 bases and J 3 bases, leaving 18 bases between the germline ends. Germline V CDR1 and CDR2: SGHRS, YFSETQ. The CDR3 has 15 residues. The CDR3 here is CASSVRSGPLYEQYF. The DNA of the CDR3 is TGCGCCAGCAGTGTACGTAGCGGCCCCCTCTACGAGCAGTACTTC.

The V and J genes are TRBV7-9 and TRBJ2-5; D is uncertain. The CDR3 has 13 residues. Per the germline V gene, CDR1 is SEHNR and CDR2 is FQNEAQ (reference sequence). V lost 5 bases, J lost 5 bases, and 12 bases lay in between. The CDR3 DNA is TGTGCCAGCAGCCTTCTCTCCGTGGAGACCCAGTACTTC. Translated, it gives CASSLLSVETQYF.

The chain is built from TRBV18 and TRBJ2-2; possibly TRBD2 for D (6 bases). The V and J ends lost 3 bases and 6 bases respectively, with 8 bases between them. The CDR3 is 13 amino acids. Germline V gene sequence: CDR1 KGHSH, CDR2 LQKENI. Here the CDR3 DNA reads TGTGCCAGCTCACCGGAGGGGCCCGGGGAGCTGTTTTTT. Encoded protein: CASSPEGPGELFF.

The chain couples TRBV4-3 to TRBJ2-7; tentatively, D is TRBD2 (6 bases). This CDR3 has 13 amino acids. The V gene lost 3 bases and the J gene lost 5 bases, with 11 bases spanning the gap. Germline lookup yields CDR1 LGHNA and CDR2 YSLEER. The DNA for the CDR3 is TGCGCCAGCAGCCACCAGACTAGTCACGAGCAGTACTTC. It is translated as CASSHQTSHEQYF.

V usage is TRBV27 and J usage is TRBJ2-3, with 10 bases identical to TRBD2. V lost 11 bases, J lost 3 bases, and 11 bases stayed unmatched. This CDR3 is built from 15 residues. CDR1 and CDR2 from the germline V gene are MNHEY and SMNVEV (reference sequence). The CDR3 DNA reads as TGTGCCGGGGCTCGGACTAGCGGTAATACAGATACGCAGTATTTT. Translated, it gives CAGARTSGNTDTQYF.

This chain joins TRBV10-3 and TRBJ2-3; possibly TRBD2 for D (5 bases). Deletions cut 10 bases from V and 8 bases from J, with 19 bases between. Looked up from germline, CDR1 is ENHRY and CDR2 is SYGVKD. This CDR3 comprises 13 residues. In DNA form, the CDR3 reads TGTGCCACCAACAGCGGCGTCCTGGTTACGCAGTATTTT. The encoded protein is CATNSGVLVTQYF.

The chain employs TRBV27 and TRBJ2-3; TRBD1 agrees at 7 bases. V shed 5 bases, J shed 2 bases, and the junction held 10 bases outside the gene matches. The CDR3 runs 16 residues. Germline CDR1 reads MNHEY; CDR2 reads SMNVEV (reference sequence). CDR3 coding DNA: TGTGCCAGCAGTCTCTTTGGTGACAGGGCCACAGATACGCAGTATTTT. Amino acids: CASSLFGDRATDTQYF.

The gene calls are TRBV9 and TRBJ1-5, with 10 bases fitting TRBD1. Germline loops: CDR1 SGDLS, CDR2 YYNGEE. CDR3 length: 16 residues. The V gene end was trimmed by 0 bases and the J gene end by 3 bases; junction bases not matched to a gene: 3. The chain's CDR3 is CASSVGGTGVNQPQHF. The CDR3 DNA reads TGTGCCAGCAGCGTAGGGGGGACAGGGGTCAATCAGCCCCAGCATTTT.

The chain employs TRBV7-9 and TRBJ1-2; D remains unclear. V lost 6 bases and J 3 bases, leaving 14 bases between the germline ends. The CDR3 covers 14 residues. Germline CDR1 is SEHNR and CDR2 is FQNEAQ (reference sequence). The CDR3 DNA follows: TGTGCCAGCAGGCCGGGTTCCTATCACTATGGCTACACCTTC. Residues: CASRPGSYHYGYTF.

The chain links TRBV28 to TRBJ2-2, with TRBD2 identical over 9 bases. Germline V CDR1 and CDR2: MDHEN, SYDVKM. Trimming removed 7 bases from V and 4 bases from J; junction bases left unmatched: 19. This CDR3 region has 19 residues. The CDR3, as DNA: TGTGCCAGCACGTCGCTAGGGGATCCGGGACTAGCAGCCACCGGGGAGCTGTTTTTT. This codes for CASTSLGDPGLAATGELFF.

V is TRBV28 and J is TRBJ2-7; D is ambiguous. Germline CDR1 and CDR2: MDHEN and SYDVKM. V was trimmed by 2 bases and J by 3 bases, leaving 5 bases between them. The CDR3 contains 12 residues. The CDR3 here is CASSLRLYEQYF. The CDR3 coding sequence is TGTGCCAGCAGTTTACGACTCTACGAGCAGTACTTC.